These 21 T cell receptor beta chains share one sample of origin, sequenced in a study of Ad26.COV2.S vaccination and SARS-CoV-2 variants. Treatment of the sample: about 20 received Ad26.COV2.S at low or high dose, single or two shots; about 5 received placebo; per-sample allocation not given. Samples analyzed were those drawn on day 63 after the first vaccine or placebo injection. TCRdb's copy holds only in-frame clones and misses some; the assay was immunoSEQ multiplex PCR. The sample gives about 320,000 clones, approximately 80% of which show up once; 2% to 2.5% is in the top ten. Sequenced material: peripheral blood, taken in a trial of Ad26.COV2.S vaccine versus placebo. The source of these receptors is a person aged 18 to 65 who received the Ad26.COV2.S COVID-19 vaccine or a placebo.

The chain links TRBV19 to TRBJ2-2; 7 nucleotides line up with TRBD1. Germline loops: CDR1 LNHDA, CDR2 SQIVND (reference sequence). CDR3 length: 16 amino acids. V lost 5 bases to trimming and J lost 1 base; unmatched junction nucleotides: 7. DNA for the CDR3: TGTGCCAGTAGTCCCTCGGGACAGTTGAACACCGGGGAGCTGTTTTTT. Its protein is CASSPSGQLNTGELFF.

CDR3 loop: CASSRLGTNEKLFF. CDR3 in DNA: TGTGCCAGCAGCCGACTTGGGACTAATGAAAAACTGTTTTTT. This chain connects TRBV7-9 to TRBJ1-4; D call uncertain. V lost 5 bases and J lost 2, with 9 bases in between. CDR1 SEHNR and CDR2 FQNEAQ come from the germline V gene (reference sequence). The CDR3 contains 14 residues.

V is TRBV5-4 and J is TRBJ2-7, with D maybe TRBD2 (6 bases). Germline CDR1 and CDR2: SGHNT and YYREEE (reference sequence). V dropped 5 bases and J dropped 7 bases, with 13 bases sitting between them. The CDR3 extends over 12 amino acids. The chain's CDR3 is CASSASGGEQYF. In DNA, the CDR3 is TGTGCCAGCAGTGCCTCCGGGGGAGAGCAGTACTTC.

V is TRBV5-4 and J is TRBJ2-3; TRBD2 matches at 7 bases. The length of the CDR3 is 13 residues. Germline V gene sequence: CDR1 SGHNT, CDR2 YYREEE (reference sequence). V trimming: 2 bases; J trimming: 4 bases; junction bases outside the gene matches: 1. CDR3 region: CASSFAGADTQYF. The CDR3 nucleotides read TGTGCCAGCAGCTTTGCGGGGGCAGATACGCAGTATTTT. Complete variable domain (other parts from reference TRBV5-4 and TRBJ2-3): ETGVTQSPTHLIKTRGQQVTLRCSSQSGHNTVSWYQQALGQGPQFIFQYYREEENGRGNFPPRFSGLQFPNYSSELNVNALELDDSALYLCASSFAGADTQYFGPGTRLTVL.

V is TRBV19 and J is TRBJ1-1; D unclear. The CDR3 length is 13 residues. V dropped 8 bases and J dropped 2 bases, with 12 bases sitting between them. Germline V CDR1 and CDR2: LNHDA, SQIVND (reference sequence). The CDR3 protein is CASSFNSNTEAFF. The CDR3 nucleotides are TGTGCCAGTTCTTTCAACAGTAACACTGAAGCTTTCTTT.

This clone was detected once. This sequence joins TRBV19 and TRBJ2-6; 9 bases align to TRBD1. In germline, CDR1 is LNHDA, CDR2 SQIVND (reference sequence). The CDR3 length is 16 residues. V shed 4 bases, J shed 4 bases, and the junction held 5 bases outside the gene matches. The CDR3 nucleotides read TGTGCCAGTAGTAAACAGGGGGCGACGGGGGCCAACGTCCTGACTTTC. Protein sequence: CASSKQGATGANVLTF.

CDR3 sequence reads: CASSPNYETLISYEQYF. The CDR3 nucleotides are TGTGCCAGCAGTCCGAATTACGAAACCCTGATCTCCTACGAGCAGTACTTC. This sequence joins TRBV28 and TRBJ2-7; no reliable D call. Trimming removed 5 bases from V and 0 bases from J, with 20 bases in between. CDR3 length: 17 amino acids. Germline V lookup: CDR1 MDHEN, CDR2 SYDVKM.

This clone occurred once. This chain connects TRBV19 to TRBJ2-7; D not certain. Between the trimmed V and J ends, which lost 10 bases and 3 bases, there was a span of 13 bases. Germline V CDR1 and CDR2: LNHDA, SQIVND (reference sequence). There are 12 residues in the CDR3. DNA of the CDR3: TGTGCCACCATGTTTAGTATCTACGAGCAGTACTTC. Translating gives CATMFSIYEQYF.

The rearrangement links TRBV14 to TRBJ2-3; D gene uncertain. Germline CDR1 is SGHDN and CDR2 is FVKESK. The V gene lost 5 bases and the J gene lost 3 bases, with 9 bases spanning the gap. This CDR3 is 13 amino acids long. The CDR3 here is CASSLYTTDTQYF. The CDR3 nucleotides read TGTGCCAGCAGCTTGTACACAACAGATACGCAGTATTTT.

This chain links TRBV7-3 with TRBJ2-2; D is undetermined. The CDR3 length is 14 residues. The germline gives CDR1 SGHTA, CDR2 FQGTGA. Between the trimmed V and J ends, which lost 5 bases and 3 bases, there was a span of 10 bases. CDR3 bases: TGTGCCAGCAGCGCCAGTTCCCACACCGGGGAGCTGTTTTTT. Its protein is CASSASSHTGELFF.

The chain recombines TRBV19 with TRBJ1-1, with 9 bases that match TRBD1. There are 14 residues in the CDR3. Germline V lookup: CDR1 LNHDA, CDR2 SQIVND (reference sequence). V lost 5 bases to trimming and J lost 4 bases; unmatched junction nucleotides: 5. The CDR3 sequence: CASSLRQGGTEAFF. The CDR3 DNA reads TGTGCCAGTAGTCTAAGACAGGGGGGCACTGAAGCTTTCTTT.

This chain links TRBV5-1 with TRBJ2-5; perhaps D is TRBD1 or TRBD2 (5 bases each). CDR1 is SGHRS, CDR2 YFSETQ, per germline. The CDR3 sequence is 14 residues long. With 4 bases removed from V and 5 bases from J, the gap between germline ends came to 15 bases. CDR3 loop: CASSAPVGVETQYF. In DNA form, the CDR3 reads TGCGCCAGCAGCGCCCCGGTGGGGGTTGAGACCCAGTACTTC.

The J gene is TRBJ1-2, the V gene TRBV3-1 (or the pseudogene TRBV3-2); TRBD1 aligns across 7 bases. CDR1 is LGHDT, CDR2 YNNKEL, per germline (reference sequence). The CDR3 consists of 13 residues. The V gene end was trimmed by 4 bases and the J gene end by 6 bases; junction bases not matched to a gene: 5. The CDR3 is CASSLGGTDGYTF. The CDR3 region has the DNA TGTGCCAGCAGCCTAGGGGGGACAGATGGCTACACCTTC.

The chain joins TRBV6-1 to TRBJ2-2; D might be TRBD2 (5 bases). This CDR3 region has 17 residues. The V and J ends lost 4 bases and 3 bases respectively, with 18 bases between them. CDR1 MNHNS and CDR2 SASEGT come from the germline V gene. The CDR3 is CASSGGFSVSHTGELFF. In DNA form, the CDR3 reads TGTGCCAGCAGTGGTGGGTTTAGCGTGTCGCACACCGGGGAGCTGTTTTTT.

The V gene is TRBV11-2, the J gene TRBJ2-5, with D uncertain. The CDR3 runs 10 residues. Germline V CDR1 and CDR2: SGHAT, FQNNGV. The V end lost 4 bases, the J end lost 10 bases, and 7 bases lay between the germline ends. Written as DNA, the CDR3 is TGTGCCAGCAGCTCCGCAGTCCAGTACTTC. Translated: CASSSAVQYF.

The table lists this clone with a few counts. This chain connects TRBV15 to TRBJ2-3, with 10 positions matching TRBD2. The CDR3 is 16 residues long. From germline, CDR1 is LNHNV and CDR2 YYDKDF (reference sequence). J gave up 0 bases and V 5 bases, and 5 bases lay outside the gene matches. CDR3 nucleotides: TGTGCCACCAGCGCGGGACTAGCGCGTAGCACAGATACGCAGTATTTT. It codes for CATSAGLARSTDTQYF.

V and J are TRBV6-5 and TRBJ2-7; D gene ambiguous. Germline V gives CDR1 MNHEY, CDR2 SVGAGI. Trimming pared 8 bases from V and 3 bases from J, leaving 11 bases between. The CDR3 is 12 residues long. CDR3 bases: TGTGCCAGCTGGCAGGTGGGCTACGAGCAGTACTTC. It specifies CASWQVGYEQYF.

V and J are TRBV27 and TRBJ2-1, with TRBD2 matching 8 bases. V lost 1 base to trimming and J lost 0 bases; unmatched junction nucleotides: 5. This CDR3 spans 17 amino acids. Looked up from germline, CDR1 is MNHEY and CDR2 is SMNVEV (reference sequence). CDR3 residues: CASSLFGGGFSYNEQFF. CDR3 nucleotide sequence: TGTGCCAGCAGTTTATTCGGCGGGGGGTTCTCCTACAATGAGCAGTTCTTC.

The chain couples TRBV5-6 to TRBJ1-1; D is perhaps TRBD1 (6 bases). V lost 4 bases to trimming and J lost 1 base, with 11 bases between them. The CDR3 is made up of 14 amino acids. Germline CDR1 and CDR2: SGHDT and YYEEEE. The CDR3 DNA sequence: TGTGCCAGCAGCGCCGGGACACCGAACACTGAAGCTTTCTTT. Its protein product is CASSAGTPNTEAFF.

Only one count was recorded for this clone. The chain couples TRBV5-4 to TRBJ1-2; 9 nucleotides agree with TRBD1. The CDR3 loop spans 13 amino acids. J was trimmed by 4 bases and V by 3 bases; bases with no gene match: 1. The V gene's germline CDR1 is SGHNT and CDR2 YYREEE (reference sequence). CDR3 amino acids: CASSSDRGYGYTF. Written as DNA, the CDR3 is TGTGCCAGCAGCTCGGACAGGGGCTATGGCTACACCTTC.

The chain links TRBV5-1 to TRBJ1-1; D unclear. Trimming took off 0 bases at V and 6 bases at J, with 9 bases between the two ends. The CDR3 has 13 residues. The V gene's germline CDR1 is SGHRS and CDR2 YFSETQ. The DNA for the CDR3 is TGCGCCAGCAGCTTGGCGCAGAGCGCTGAAGCTTTCTTT. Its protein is CASSLAQSAEAFF.